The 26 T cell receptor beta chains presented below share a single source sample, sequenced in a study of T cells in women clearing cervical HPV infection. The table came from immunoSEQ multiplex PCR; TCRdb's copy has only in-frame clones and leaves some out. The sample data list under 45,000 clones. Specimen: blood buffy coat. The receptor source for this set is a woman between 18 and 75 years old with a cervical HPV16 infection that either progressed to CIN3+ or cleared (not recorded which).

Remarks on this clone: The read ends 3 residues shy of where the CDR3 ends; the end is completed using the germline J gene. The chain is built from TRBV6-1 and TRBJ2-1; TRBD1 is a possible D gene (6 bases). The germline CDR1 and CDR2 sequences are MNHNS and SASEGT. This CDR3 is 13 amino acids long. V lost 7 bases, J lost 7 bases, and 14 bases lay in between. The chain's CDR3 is CASNDYQGNEQFF. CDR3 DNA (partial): TGTGCCAGCAATGATTACCAGGGGAATGAG.

The sequenced CDR3 bases are TGTGCCAGCAGTCGACAGGGTCTGTTCACCGGGGAG. This codes for CASSRQGLFTGE. The CDR3 in full is CASSRQGLFTGELFF. The chain links TRBV2 to TRBJ2-2; 7 bases map to TRBD1. The CDR3 end is not reached by the read, which stops 3 residues before it; the germline J gene fills it in. Trimming removed 5 bases from V and 4 bases from J; junction bases left unmatched: 7. Germline CDR1 is SNHLY and CDR2 is FYNNEI. The CDR3 spans 15 residues. The entire variable domain, with the rest obtained from reference TRBV2 and TRBJ2-2, is as follows: EPEVTQTPSHQVTQMGQEVILRCVPISNHLYFYWYRQILGQKVEFLVSFYNNEISEKSEIFDDQFSVERPDGSNFTLKIRSTKLEDSAMYFCASSRQGLFTGELFFGEGSRLTVL.

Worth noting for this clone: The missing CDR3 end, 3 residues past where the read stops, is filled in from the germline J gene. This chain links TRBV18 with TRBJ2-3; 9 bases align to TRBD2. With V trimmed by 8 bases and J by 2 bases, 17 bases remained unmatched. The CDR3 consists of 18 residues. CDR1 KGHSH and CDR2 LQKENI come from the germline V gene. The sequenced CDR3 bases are TGTGCCAGCCCCCCCGCCGGTGGGAGCGGGAGGAACACAGATACG. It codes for CASPPAGGSGRNTDT. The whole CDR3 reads CASPPAGGSGRNTDTQYF.

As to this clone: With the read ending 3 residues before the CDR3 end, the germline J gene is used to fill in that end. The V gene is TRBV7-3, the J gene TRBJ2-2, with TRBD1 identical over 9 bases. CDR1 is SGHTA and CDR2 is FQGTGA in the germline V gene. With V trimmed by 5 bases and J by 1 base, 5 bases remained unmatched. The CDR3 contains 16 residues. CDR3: CASSPGGQGNTGELFF. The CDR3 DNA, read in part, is TGTGCCAGCAGCCCCGGGGGACAGGGGAACACCGGGGAG.

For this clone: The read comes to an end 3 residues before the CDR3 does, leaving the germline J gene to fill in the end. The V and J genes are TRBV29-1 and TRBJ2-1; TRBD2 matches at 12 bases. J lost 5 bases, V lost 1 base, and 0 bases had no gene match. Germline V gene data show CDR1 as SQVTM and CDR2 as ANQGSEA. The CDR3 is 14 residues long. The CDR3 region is CSVEASGRDNEQFF. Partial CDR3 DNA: TGCAGCGTTGAAGCTAGCGGGAGGGACAATGAG.

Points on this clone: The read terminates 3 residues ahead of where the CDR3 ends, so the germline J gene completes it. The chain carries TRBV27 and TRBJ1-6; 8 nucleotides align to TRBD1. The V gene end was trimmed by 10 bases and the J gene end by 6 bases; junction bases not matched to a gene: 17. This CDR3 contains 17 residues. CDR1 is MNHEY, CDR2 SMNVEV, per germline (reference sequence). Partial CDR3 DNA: TGTGCCACGACGGCCGGGACAGGCGTCATCTTTAATTCACCC. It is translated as CATTAGTGVIFNSP. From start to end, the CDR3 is CATTAGTGVIFNSPLHF.

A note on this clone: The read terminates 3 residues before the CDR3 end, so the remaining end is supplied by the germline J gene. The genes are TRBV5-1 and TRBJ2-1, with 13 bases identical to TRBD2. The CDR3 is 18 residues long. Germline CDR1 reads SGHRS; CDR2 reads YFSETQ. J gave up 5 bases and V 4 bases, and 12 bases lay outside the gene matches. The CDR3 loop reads CASSVGTSGIRRDNEQFF. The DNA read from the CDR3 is TGCGCCAGCAGCGTAGGGACTAGCGGGATACGACGGGACAATGAG.

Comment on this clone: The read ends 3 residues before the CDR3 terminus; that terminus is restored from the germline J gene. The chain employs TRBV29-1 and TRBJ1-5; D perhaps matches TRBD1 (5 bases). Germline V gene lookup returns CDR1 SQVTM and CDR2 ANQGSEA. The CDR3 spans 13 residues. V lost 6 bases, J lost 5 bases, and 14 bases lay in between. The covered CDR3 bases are TGCAGCGTGCTTACAGGTCTGGATCAGCCC. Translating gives CSVLTGLDQP. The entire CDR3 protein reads CSVLTGLDQPQHF.

Partial CDR3 DNA: TGTGCCAGCTCTCTAGCGGGAGATAAAGATACG. Protein product: CASSLAGDKDT. The full CDR3 is CASSLAGDKDTQYF. The gene calls are TRBV18 and TRBJ2-3, with 10 bases that match TRBD2. Read coverage stops 3 residues before the CDR3 terminus; the germline J gene supplies the remainder. The CDR3 runs 14 residues. The germline V gene encodes CDR1 KGHSH and CDR2 LQKENI. J gave up 5 bases and V 6 bases, and 5 bases lay outside the gene matches.

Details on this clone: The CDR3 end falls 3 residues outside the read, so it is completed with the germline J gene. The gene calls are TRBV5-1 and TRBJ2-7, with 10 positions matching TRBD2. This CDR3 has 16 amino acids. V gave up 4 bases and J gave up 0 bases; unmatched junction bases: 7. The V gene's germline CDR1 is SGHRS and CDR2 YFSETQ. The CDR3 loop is CASSTPSGSNSYEQYF. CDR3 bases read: TGCGCCAGCAGCACGCCTAGCGGGAGTAACTCCTACGAG. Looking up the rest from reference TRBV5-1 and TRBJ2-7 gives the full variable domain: KAGVTQTPRYLIKTRGQQVTLSCSPISGHRSVSWYQQTPGQGLQFLFEYFSETQRNKGNFPGRFSGRQFSNSRSEMNVSTLELGDSALYLCASSTPSGSNSYEQYFGPGTRLTVT.

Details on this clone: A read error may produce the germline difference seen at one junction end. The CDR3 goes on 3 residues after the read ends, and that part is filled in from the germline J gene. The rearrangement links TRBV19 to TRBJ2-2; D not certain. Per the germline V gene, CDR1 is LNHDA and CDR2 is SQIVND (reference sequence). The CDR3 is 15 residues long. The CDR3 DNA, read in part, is TGTACCAGTAGTATCCCAGGCCGCGTCACCGGGGAG. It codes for CTSSIPGRVTGE. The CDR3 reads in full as CTSSIPGRVTGELFF.

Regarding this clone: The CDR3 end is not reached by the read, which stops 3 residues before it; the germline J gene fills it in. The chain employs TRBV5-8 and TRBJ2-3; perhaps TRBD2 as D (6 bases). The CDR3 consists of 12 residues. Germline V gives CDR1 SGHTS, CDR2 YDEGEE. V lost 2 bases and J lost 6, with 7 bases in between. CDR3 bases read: TGTGCCAGCAGCTTCCTAGCGGATACG. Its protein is CASSFLADT. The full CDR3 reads CASSFLADTQYF.

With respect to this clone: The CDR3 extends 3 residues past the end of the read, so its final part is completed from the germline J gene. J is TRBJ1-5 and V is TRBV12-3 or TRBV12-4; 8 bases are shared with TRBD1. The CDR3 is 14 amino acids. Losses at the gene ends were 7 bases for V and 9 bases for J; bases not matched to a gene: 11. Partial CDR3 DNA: TGTGCCAGCATCTTAGGACAGGGTGAAGGGCCC. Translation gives CASILGQGEGP. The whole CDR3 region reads CASILGQGEGPQHF.

CDR3 region: CAISESGEETQYF. The CDR3 bases that were read are TGTGCCATCAGTGAATCAGGGGAAGAGACC. The chain uses TRBV10-3 and TRBJ2-5, with a possible D match to TRBD1 (6 bases). The read terminates 3 residues ahead of where the CDR3 ends, so the germline J gene completes it. Germline CDR1 and CDR2: ENHRY and SYGVKD. The CDR3 covers 13 residues. The V end was cut by 3 bases, the J end by 3 bases, with 8 bases between.

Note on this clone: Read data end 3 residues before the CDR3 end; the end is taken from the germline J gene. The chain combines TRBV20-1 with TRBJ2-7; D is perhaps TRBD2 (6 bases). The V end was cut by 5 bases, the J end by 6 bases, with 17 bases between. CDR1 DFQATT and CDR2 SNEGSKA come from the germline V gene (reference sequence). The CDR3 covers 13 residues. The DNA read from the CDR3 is TGCAGTGCTCTACTAGCCCTCCTTGGCGAG. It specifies CSALLALLGE. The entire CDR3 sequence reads CSALLALLGEQYF.

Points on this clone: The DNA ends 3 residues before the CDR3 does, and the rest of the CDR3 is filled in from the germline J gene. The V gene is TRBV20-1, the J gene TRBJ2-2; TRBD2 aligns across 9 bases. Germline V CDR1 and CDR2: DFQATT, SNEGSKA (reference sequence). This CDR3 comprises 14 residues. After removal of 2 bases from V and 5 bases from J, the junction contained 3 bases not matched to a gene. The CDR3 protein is CSARHSGRTGELFF. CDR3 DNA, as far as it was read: TGCAGTGCTAGACACAGCGGGAGGACCGGGGAG.

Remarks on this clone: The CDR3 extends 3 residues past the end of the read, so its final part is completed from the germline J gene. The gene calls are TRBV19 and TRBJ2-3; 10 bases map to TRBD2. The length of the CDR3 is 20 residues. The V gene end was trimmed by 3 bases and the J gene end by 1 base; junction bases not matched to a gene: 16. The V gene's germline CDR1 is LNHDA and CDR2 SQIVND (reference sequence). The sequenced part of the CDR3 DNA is TGTGCCAGTAGTATGCCGTCTAGCGGGAGTTCCAACCCCGGCACAGATACG. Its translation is CASSMPSSGSSNPGTDT. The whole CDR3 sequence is CASSMPSSGSSNPGTDTQYF.

CDR3 bases read: TGTGCCAGCAGTCCCACTAGCGGGAGCGGCACAGATACG. Translation gives CASSPTSGSGTDT. The entire CDR3 reads CASSPTSGSGTDTQYF. V and J are TRBV6-4 and TRBJ2-3; the match to TRBD2 covers 11 bases. Coverage ceases 3 residues before the CDR3 finishes, and the germline J gene fills in the end. The J segment lost 1 base and the V segment lost 5 bases, leaving 5 bases of the junction unmatched. The CDR3 totals 16 residues. The germline V gene encodes CDR1 MRHNA and CDR2 SNTAGT.

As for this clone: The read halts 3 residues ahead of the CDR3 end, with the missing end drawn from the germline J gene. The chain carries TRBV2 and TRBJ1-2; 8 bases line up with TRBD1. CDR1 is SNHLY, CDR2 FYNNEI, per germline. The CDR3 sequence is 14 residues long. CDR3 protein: CASSVYDRGDGYTF. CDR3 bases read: TGTGCCAGCAGTGTCTATGACAGGGGAGACGGC.

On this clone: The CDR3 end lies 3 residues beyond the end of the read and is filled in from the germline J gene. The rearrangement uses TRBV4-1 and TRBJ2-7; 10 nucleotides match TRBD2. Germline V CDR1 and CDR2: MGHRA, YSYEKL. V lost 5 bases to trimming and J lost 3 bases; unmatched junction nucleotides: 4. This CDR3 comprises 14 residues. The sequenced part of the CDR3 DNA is TGCGCCAGCAGCTCAACTAGCGGGGACTACGAG. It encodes CASSSTSGDYE. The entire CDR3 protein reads CASSSTSGDYEQYF.

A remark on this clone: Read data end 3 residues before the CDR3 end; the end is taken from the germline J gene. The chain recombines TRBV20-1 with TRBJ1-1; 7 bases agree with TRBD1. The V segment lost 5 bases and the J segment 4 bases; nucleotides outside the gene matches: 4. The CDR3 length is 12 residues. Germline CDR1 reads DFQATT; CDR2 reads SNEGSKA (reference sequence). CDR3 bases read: TGCAGTGCTCGTCCAGGGGGCACTGAA. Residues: CSARPGGTE. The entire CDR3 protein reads CSARPGGTEAFF.

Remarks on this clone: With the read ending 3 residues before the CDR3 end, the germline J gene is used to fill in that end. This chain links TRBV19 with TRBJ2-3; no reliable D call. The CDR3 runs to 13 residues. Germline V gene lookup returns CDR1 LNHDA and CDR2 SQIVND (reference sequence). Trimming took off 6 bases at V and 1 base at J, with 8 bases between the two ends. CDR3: CASRRIGTDTQYF. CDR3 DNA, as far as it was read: TGTGCCAGTAGGAGAATAGGCACAGATACG.

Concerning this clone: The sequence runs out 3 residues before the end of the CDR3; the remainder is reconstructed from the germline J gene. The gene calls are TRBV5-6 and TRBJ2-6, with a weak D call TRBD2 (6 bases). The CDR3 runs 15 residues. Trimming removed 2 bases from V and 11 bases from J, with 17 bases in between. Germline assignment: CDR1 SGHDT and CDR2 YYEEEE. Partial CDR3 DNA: TGTGCCAGCAGCTTCCCACAGGAGACTAGATACGTC. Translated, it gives CASSFPQETRYV. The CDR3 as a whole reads CASSFPQETRYVLTF. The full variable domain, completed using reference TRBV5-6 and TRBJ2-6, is DAGVTQSPTHLIKTRGQQVTLRCSPKSGHDTVSWYQQALGQGPQFIFQYYEEEERQRGNFPDRFSGHQFPNYSSELNVNALLLGDSALYLCASSFPQETRYVLTFGAGSRLTVL.

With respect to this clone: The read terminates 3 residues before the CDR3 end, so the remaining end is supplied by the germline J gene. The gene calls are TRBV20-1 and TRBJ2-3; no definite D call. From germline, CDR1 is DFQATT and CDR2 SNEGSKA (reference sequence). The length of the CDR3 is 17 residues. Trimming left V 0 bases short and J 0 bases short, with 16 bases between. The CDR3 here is CSARERISRYSTDTQYF. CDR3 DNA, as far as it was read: TGCAGTGCTAGAGAACGAATCTCTCGGTATAGCACAGATACG.

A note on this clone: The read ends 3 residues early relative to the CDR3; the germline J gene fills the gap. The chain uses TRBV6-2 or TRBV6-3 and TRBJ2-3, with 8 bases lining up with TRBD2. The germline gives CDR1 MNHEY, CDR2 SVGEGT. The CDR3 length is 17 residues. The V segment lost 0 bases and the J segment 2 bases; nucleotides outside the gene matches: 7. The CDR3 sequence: CASSYSVGGGSTDTQYF. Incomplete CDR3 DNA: TGTGCCAGCAGTTACTCGGTCGGCGGGGGGTCCACAGATACG.

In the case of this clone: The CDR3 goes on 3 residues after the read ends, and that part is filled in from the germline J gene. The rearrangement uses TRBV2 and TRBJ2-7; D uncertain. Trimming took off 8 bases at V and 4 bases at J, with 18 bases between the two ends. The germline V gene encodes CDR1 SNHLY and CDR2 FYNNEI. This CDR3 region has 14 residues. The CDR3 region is CASSLFEFSYEQYF. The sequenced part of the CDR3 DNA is TGTGCCAGCTCACTGTTCGAGTTTTCTTACGAG.